The clone carrying this T cell receptor (beta chain) appeared many times. The record originates from a study of CD8 T cells in ankylosing spondylitis. 5'-RACE, quantitative and with molecular barcodes, yielded the TCR beta libraries. TCRdb used MiXCR to reprocess the 5' RACE reads, holding one entry per CDR3 protein. The sample includes about 240,000 distinct CDR3 sequences, over 8.5% of them seen just once. Sequencing was carried out using blood, either unsorted or a sorted T cell fraction (not recorded which). This sequence originates from a male donor with ankylosing spondylitis or in good health (not recorded which).

The CDR3 sequence: CASSAHMNTEAFF. The CDR3 nucleotides are TGTGCCAGCAGCGCGCACATGAACACTGAAGCTTTCTTT. V is TRBV7-2 and J is TRBJ1-1; D ambiguous. The germline gives CDR1 SGHTA, CDR2 FQGNSA. Deletions cut 5 bases from V and 0 bases from J, with 7 bases between. This CDR3 contains 13 residues. Full variable domain (missing parts from reference TRBV7-2 and TRBJ1-1): GAGVSQSPSNKVTEKGKDVELRCDPISGHTALYWYRQSLGQGLEFLIYFQGNSAPDKSGLPSDRFSAERTGGSVSTLTIQRTQQEDSAVYLCASSAHMNTEAFFGQGTRLTVV.